This is a list of T cell receptor beta chains from one sample in a study of CD8+CD57+ T cells in acquired aplastic anemia. TCRdb reanalysed the reads using MiXCR and keeps one entry per CDR3 protein. The sample lists approximately 130,000 distinct CDR3 sequences; approximately 41% were seen once. Sequenced input: sorted CD4+, CD8+, or CD8+CD57+ T cells (not recorded which) from PBMCs. The receptors were sampled from a human donor with aplastic anemia. Each CDR3 is given without its conserved first and last residue. Size values are once, few and many counts, or a class for expanded clones, and some rows have none.

size	V	J	CDR3
-	TRBV28	TRBJ2-3	ASSSQRGDTDTQY
-	TRBV7-9	TRBJ2-7	ASSSDRTYEQY
few	TRBV15	TRBJ2-7	ATSRDRSLGGEQY
few	TRBV6-5	TRBJ1-1	ASSPESVGTEAF
-	TRBV28	TRBJ1-4	ASSLQGRVGEKLF
-	TRBV6-1	TRBJ1-1	ASSDQENTEAF
-	TRBV11-2	TRBJ2-1	ASSPRATSGGYNEQF
many	TRBV4-3	TRBJ1-1	ASSPKTNTEAF
-	TRBV20-1	TRBJ2-3	SARAGLAGGDTQY
many	TRBV7-3	TRBJ1-1	ASSLWAGGTEAF
many	TRBV19	TRBJ1-6	ASSGTSLNSPLH
many	TRBV12-3/TRBV12-4	TRBJ1-4	ASSLFEKLF
-	TRBV4-2	TRBJ2-2	ASSPVDGVGGTGELF
-	TRBV20-1	TRBJ1-1	SARHGNENTEAF